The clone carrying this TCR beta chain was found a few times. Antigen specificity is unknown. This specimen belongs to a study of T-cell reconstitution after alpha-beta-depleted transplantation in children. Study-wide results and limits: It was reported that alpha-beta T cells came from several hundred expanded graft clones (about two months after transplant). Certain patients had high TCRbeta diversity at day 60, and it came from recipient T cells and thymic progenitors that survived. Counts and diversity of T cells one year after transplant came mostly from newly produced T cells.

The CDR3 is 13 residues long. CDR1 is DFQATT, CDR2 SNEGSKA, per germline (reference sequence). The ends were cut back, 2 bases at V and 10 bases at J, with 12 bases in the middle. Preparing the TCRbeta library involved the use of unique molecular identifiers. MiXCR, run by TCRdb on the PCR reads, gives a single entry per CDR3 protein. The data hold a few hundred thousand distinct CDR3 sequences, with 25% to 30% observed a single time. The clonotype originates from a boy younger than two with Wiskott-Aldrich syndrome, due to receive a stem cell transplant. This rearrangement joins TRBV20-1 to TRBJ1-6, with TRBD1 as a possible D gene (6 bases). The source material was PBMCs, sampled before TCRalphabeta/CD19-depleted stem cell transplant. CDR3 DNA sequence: TGCAGTGCTAGAAGCAACAGGGTCTCACCCCTCCACTTT. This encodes CSARSNRVSPLHF.